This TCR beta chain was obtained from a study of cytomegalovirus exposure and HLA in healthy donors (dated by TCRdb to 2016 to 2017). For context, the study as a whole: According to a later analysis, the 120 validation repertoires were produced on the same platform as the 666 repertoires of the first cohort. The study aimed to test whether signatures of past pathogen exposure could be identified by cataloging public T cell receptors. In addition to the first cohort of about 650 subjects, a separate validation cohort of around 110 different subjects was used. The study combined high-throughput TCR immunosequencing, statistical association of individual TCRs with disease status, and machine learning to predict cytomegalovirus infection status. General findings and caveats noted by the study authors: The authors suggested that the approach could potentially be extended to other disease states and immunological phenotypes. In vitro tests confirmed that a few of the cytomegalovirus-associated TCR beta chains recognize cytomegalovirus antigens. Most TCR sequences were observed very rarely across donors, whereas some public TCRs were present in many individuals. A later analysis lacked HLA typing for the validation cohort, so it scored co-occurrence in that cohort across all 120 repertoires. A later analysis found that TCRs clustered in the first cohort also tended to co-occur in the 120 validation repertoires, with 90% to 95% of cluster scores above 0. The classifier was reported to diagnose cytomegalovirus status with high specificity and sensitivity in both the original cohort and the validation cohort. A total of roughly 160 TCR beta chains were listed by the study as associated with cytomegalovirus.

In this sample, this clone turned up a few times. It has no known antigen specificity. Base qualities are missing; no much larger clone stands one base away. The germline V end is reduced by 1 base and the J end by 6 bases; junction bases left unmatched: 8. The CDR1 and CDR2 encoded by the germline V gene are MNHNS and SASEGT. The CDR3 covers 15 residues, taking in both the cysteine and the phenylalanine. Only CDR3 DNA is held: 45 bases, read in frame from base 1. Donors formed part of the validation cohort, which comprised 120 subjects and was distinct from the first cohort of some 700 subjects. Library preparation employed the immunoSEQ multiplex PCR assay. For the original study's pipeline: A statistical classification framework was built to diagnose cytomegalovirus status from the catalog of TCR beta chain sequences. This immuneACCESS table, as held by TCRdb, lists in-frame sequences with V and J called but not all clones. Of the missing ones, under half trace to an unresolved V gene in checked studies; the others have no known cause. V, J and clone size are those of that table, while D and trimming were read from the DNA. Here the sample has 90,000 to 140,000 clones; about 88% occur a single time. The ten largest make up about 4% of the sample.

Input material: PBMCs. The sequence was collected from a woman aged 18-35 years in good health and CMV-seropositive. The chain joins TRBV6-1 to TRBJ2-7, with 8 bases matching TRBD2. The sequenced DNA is TGTGCCAGCAGTGAAGTAGGGCTAGCGGGCCTCGAGCAGTACTTC. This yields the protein CASSEVGLAGLEQYF.